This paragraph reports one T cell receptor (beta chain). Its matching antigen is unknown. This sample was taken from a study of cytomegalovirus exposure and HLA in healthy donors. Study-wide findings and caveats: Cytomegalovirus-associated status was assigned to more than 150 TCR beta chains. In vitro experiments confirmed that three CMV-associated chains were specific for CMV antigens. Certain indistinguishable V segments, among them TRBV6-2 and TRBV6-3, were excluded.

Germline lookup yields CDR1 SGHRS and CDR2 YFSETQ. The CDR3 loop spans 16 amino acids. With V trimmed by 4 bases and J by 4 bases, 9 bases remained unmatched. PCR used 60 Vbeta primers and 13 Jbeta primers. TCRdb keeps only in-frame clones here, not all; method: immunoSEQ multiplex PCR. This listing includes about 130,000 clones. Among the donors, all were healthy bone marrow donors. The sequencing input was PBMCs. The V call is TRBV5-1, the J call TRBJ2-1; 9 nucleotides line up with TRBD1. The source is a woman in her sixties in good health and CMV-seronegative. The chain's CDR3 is CASSILGQGRYNEQFF. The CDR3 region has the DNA TGCGCCAGCAGCATACTGGGACAGGGACGGTACAATGAGCAGTTCTTC.